This TCR beta chain was recovered during a study of PD-L1 blockade in urothelial cancer. Study background: Of some 28 patients, almost 26 were males with bladder-origin urothelial cancer. Blood samples contained a median about 150,000 T cells.

Produced via immunoSEQ multiplex PCR; TCRdb's table is partial and in-frame only. This sample has about 76,000 clones, with around 90% found just once. Time point denoted: peripheral blood 6 weeks after treatment start. V lost 6 bases, J lost 3 bases, and 4 bases stayed unmatched. CDR1 and CDR2 from the germline V gene are SEHNR and FQNEAQ (reference sequence). The CDR3 runs 13 residues. This specimen consisted of PBMCs, obtained around atezolizumab (anti-PD-L1) treatment. The chain employs TRBV7-9 and TRBJ2-7; TRBD1 aligns across 8 bases. The origin of this receptor is an elderly woman with urothelial cancer. In DNA, the CDR3 is TGTGCCAGCAGACAAGGGACAGGCTACGAGCAGTACTTC. Its protein product is CASRQGTGYEQYF.